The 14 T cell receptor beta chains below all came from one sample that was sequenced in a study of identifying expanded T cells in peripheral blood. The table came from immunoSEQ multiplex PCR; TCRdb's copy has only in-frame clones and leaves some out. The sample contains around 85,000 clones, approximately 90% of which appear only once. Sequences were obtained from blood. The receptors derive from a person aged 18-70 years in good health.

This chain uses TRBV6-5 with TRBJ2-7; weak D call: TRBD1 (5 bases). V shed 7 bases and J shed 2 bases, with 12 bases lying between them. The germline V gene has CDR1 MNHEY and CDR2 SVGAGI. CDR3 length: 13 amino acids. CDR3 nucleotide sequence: TGTGCCAGCATCGACAGCGTGACCTACGAGCAGTACTTC. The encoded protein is CASIDSVTYEQYF.

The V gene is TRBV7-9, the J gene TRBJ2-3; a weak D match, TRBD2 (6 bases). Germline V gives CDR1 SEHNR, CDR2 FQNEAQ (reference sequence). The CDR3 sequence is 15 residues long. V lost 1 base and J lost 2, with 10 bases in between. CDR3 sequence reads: CASSLGLALTDTQYF. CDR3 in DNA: TGTGCCAGCAGCTTAGGCCTAGCGCTCACAGATACGCAGTATTTT.

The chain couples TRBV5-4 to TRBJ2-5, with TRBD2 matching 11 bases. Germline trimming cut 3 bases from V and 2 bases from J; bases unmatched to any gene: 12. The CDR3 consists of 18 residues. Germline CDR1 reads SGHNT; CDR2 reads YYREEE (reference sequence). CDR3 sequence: CASSSASGRRVGQETQYF. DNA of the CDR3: TGTGCCAGCAGCTCTGCTAGCGGGAGGAGGGTTGGTCAAGAGACCCAGTACTTC.

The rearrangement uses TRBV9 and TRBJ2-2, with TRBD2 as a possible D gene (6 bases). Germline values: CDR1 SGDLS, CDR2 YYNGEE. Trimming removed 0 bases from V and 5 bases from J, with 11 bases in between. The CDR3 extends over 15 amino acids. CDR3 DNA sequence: TGTGCCAGCAGCGTAGCTGGAGGGCTGACCGGGGAGCTGTTTTTT. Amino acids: CASSVAGGLTGELFF.

The chain's CDR3 is CASGLLGTGAYNSPLHF. CDR3 DNA: TGTGCTAGTGGTTTACTGGGGACGGGGGCTTATAATTCACCCCTCCACTTT. The rearrangement joins TRBV12-5 to TRBJ1-6; a possible D gene is TRBD1 (6 bases). The CDR3 loop spans 17 amino acids. The V gene lost 3 bases and the J gene lost 4 bases, with 16 bases spanning the gap. Looked up from germline, CDR1 is LGHNT and CDR2 is FRNRAP.

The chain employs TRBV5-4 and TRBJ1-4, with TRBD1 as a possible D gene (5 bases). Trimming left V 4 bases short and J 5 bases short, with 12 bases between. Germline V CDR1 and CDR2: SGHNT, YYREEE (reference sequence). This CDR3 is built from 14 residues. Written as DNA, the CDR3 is TGTGCCAGCAGCCACCCCGGGGCAAATGAAAAACTGTTTTTT. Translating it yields CASSHPGANEKLFF.

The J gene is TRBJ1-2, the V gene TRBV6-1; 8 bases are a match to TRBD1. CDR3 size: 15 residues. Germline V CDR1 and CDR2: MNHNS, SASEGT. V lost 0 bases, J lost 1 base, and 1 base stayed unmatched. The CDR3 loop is CASSEARGHNYGYTF. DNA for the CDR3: TGTGCCAGCAGTGAAGCCAGGGGGCATAACTATGGCTACACCTTC.

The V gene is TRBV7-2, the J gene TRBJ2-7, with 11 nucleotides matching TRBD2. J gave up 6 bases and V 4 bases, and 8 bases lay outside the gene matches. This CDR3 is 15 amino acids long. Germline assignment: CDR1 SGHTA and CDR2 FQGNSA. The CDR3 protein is CASSSTSGSNSEQYF. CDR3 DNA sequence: TGTGCCAGCAGCTCAACTAGCGGGAGTAACTCCGAGCAGTACTTC.

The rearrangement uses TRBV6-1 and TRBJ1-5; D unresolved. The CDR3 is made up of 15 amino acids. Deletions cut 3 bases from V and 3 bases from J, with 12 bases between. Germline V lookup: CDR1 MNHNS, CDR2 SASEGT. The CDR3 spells CASSEKGGYNQPQHF. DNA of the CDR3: TGTGCCAGCAGTGAGAAGGGAGGGTACAATCAGCCCCAGCATTTT.

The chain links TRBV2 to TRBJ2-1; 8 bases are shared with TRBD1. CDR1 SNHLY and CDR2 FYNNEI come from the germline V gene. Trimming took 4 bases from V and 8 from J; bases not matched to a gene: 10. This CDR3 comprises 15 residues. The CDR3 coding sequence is TGTGCCAGCAGTGTGCCGGGACAGGTACTTTATGAGCAGTTCTTC. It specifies CASSVPGQVLYEQFF.

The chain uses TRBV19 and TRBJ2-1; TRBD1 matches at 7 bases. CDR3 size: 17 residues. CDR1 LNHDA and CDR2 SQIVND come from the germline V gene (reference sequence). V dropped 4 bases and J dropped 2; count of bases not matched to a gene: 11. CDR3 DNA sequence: TGTGCCAGTAGTACATCCACCAGGGGGACAGCCTACAATGAGCAGTTCTTC. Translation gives CASSTSTRGTAYNEQFF.

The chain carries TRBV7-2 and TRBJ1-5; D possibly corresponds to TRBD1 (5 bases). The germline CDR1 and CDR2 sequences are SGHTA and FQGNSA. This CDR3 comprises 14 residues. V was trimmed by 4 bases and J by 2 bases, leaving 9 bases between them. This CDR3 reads CASSSGLGNQPQHF. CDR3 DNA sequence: TGTGCCAGCAGCTCAGGGCTGGGCAATCAGCCCCAGCATTTT.

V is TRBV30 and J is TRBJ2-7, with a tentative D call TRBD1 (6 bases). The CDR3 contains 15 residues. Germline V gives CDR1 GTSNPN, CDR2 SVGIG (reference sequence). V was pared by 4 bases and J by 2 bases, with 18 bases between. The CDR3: CAWKVDRWQTYEQYF. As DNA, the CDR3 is TGTGCCTGGAAAGTCGACAGGTGGCAGACCTACGAGCAGTACTTC.

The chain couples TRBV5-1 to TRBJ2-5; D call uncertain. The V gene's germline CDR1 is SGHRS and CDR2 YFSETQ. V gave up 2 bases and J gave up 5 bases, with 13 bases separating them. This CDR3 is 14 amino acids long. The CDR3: CASSLYGFGETQYF. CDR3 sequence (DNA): TGCGCCAGCAGCTTATACGGGTTCGGGGAGACCCAGTACTTC.